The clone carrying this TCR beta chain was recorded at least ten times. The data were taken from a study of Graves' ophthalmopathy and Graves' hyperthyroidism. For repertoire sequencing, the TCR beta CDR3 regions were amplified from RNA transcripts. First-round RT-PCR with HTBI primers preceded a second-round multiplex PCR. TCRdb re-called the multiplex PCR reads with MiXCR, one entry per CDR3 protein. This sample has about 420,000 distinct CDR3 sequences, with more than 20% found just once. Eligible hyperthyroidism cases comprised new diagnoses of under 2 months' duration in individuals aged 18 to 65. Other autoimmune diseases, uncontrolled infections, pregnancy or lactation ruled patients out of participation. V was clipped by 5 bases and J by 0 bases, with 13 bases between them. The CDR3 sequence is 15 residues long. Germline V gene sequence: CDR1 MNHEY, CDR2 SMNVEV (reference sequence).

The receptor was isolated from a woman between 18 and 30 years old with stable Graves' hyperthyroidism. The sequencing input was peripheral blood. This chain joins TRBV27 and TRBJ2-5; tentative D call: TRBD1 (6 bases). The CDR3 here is CASSPYRVYQETQYF. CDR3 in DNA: TGTGCCAGCAGTCCCTACAGGGTGTACCAAGAGACCCAGTACTTC.